Below are 26 T cell receptor beta chains sequenced from a single sample in a study of human T cells and chemical hapten exposure. TCRdb used MiXCR to reprocess the RACE reads, holding one entry per CDR3 protein. The sample has 95,000 to 100,000 distinct CDR3 sequences, 12% seen once. Time point indicated: patch test 1, 2 weeks after DPC sensitization. Treatment specified: therapeutic diphenylcyclopropenone sensitization with weekly scalp DPC. Sequencing was performed on whole blood, taken in connection with sensitization to the hapten diphenylcyclopropenone (DPC). The receptors stem from a woman aged 40-49 years with alopecia areata. Some clones in this sample may be carry-over from other donors' samples.

The chain recombines TRBV28 with TRBJ2-2, with TRBD1 matching over 8 bases. Per germline, CDR1 MDHEN and CDR2 SYDVKM. V gave up 6 bases and J gave up 4 bases; unmatched junction bases: 10. There are 16 residues in the CDR3. This CDR3 is CASRHHFRGPTGELFF. The CDR3 nucleotides are TGTGCCAGCAGACATCACTTCAGGGGGCCCACCGGGGAGCTGTTTTTT.

The chain has TRBV9 and TRBJ1-1; D is uncertain. V was clipped by 4 bases and J by 7 bases, with 11 bases between them. This CDR3 is 12 amino acids long. Germline CDR1 SGDLS, CDR2 YYNGEE. The CDR3 region has the DNA TGTGCCAGCAGCTCCGGAACGTATGAAGCTTTCTTT. Translating it yields CASSSGTYEAFF.

This clonotype was detected ten times or more. The rearrangement links TRBV7-9 to TRBJ2-5, with D possibly TRBD2 on 5 matching bases. The CDR3 covers 15 residues. Germline V gene lookup returns CDR1 SEHNR and CDR2 FQNEAQ (reference sequence). V lost 1 base, J lost 0 bases, and 9 bases lay in between. The CDR3 region has the DNA TGTGCCAGCAGCTTAGTGGGAGTGTACCAAGAGACCCAGTACTTC. Translated, it gives CASSLVGVYQETQYF. Variable domain in full (rest from reference TRBV7-9 and TRBJ2-5): DTGVSQNPRHKITKRGQNVTFRCDPISEHNRLYWYRQTLGQGPEFLTYFQNEAQLEKSRLLSDRFSAERPKGSFSTLEIQRTEQGDSAMYLCASSLVGVYQETQYFGPGTRLLVL.

This clonotype was recorded at least ten times. The rearrangement uses TRBV4-2 and TRBJ2-3; TRBD2 might be the D (5 bases). Trimming stripped 1 base from V and 4 bases from J, with 12 bases between. This CDR3 comprises 15 residues. The germline gives CDR1 LGHNA, CDR2 YNFKEQ. The CDR3 nucleotides are TGTGCCAGCAGCCAAGTAGGCCTTAGCGCAGATACGCAGTATTTT. Protein product: CASSQVGLSADTQYF.

This chain uses TRBV7-9 with TRBJ1-5; the D is unclear. Trimming left V 8 bases short and J 0 bases short, with 8 bases between. CDR3 length equals 13 residues. CDR1 is SEHNR and CDR2 is FQNEAQ in the germline V gene (reference sequence). The CDR3 DNA reads TGTGCCAGCGGGAGGGATAGCAATCAGCCCCAGCATTTT. Encoded protein: CASGRDSNQPQHF.

This CDR3 is CSARTRNGPSYTEAFF. CDR3 nucleotides: TGCAGTGCGAGAACACGGAACGGGCCCTCCTACACTGAAGCTTTCTTT. This chain links TRBV20-1 with TRBJ1-1; unclear D gene. Germline CDR1 is DFQATT and CDR2 is SNEGSKA (reference sequence). V dropped 6 bases and J dropped 3 bases, with 23 bases sitting between them. The CDR3 length is 16 residues.

This clonotype was counted many times. This sequence joins TRBV21-1 and TRBJ2-7; TRBD2 is the table's D call, not checked against the DNA. TRBV21-1 is assigned pseudogene status. The CDR3 is 17 residues long. The CDR3 sequence is CASSASFLAGGSYEQYF. The DNA for the CDR3 is TGTGCCAGCAGCGCGTCCTTCCTAGCGGGGGGTTCCTACGAGCAGTACTTC.

At least ten counts were recorded for this clonotype. J is TRBJ2-3 and V is TRBV5-1, with D perhaps matching TRBD1 (6 bases). The CDR3 extends over 14 amino acids. CDR1 is SGHRS, CDR2 YFSETQ, per germline. V lost 4 bases, J lost 4 bases, and 13 bases lay in between. CDR3 protein: CASSALQGPDTQYF. The DNA of the CDR3 is TGCGCCAGCAGCGCTCTACAGGGTCCAGATACGCAGTATTTT.

The chain is built from TRBV10-3 and TRBJ2-7; D is unclear. V was cut by 6 bases and J by 0 bases, with 12 bases left in between. CDR1 and CDR2 (germline): ENHRY, SYGVKD. There are 14 residues in the CDR3. CDR3 loop: CAIRQTGSSYEQYF. CDR3 nucleotide sequence: TGTGCCATCAGACAAACTGGTAGCTCCTACGAGCAGTACTTC.

The V gene is TRBV6-5, the J gene TRBJ2-5, with a possible D match to TRBD1 (5 bases). Trimming pared 8 bases from V and 3 bases from J, leaving 13 bases between. Germline lookup yields CDR1 MNHEY and CDR2 SVGAGI. This CDR3 comprises 13 residues. The CDR3 is CASGQTEEETQYF. CDR3 bases: TGTGCCAGCGGCCAGACAGAAGAAGAGACCCAGTACTTC.

The gene calls are TRBV2 and TRBJ2-7; tentative D call: TRBD1 (6 bases). The germline V gene has CDR1 SNHLY and CDR2 FYNNEI. V was shortened by 10 bases and J by 0 bases, with 16 bases between the two germline ends. The CDR3 runs to 14 residues. As DNA, the CDR3 is TGTGCCACCCAAGGGGGTGTCGGCTCCTACGAGCAGTACTTC. Translating gives CATQGGVGSYEQYF.

This clonotype came up a few times. The chain has TRBV11-3 and TRBJ2-7; 7 nucleotides agree with TRBD2. The ends lost 5 bases at V and 2 bases at J; junction bases unmatched: 9. CDR3 length: 15 residues. The germline V gene has CDR1 SGHNT and CDR2 YENEEA. As DNA, the CDR3 is TGTGCCAGCAGCCCGAGGAGCGGGAAAGCCTACGAGCAGTACTTC. Its translation is CASSPRSGKAYEQYF.

The rearrangement uses TRBV6-2 or TRBV6-3 and TRBJ2-2; tentative D call: TRBD2 (5 bases). V was clipped by 8 bases and J by 4 bases, with 11 bases between them. Germline CDR1 MNHEY, CDR2 SVGEGT. The CDR3 spans 13 residues. The CDR3 DNA is TGTGCCAGCTCTACCGGAGGCACCGGGGAGCTGTTTTTT. The encoded protein is CASSTGGTGELFF.

This clonotype was counted at least ten times. The chain couples TRBV20-1 to TRBJ2-7; 10 nucleotides align to TRBD1. The CDR3 has 12 residues. The ends lost 5 bases at V and 4 bases at J; junction bases unmatched: 2. Germline V gene data show CDR1 as DFQATT and CDR2 as SNEGSKA (reference sequence). The CDR3 sequence is CSAGTGEYEQYF. The CDR3, as DNA: TGCAGTGCTGGGACAGGGGAGTACGAGCAGTACTTC.

The gene calls are TRBV11-2 and TRBJ2-7; weak D call: TRBD2 (6 bases). The V gene's germline CDR1 is SGHAT and CDR2 FQNNGV. V was cut by 0 bases and J by 0 bases, with 21 bases left in between. The CDR3 runs 19 residues. The CDR3 reads CASSLDRGIRRGLSYEQYF. CDR3 nucleotide sequence: TGTGCCAGCAGCTTAGATCGCGGCATTCGGAGGGGACTCTCCTACGAGCAGTACTTC.

This clonotype has just a few counts. The chain links TRBV21-1 to TRBJ2-7; the table names TRBD1, a call not compared with the DNA. TRBV21-1 is a known pseudogene. The CDR3 is 15 amino acids. The CDR3 loop is CASSKEARAPYEQYF. The CDR3 region has the DNA TGTGCCAGCAGCAAAGAGGCCAGGGCGCCCTACGAGCAGTACTTC.

This clonotype was seen a few times. This rearrangement joins TRBV5-1 to TRBJ1-1; tentative D call: TRBD1 (5 bases). CDR3 length: 14 residues. Germline CDR1 SGHRS, CDR2 YFSETQ. Trimming shortened V by 3 bases and J by 5 bases, and 14 bases separated the two germline ends. The DNA for the CDR3 is TGCGCCAGCAGCTCACCAGGGAGTGGGACTGAAGCTTTCTTT. Its translation is CASSSPGSGTEAFF.

The V and J genes are TRBV20-1 and TRBJ2-1; TRBD2 aligns across 7 bases. J gave up 8 bases and V 4 bases, and 14 bases lay outside the gene matches. Germline V CDR1 and CDR2: DFQATT, SNEGSKA (reference sequence). CDR3 length equals 15 residues. This CDR3 reads CSATPRAGVIDEQFF. DNA of the CDR3: TGCAGTGCTACCCCCCGGGCGGGAGTGATCGATGAGCAGTTCTTC.

This clonotype has at least ten counts. V gene TRBV5-1 combines with J gene TRBJ1-1; D call uncertain. Germline V gene lookup returns CDR1 SGHRS and CDR2 YFSETQ. This CDR3 contains 14 residues. V lost 2 bases, J lost 1 base, and 9 bases lay in between. The CDR3 sequence: CASSFTLQNTEAFF. The DNA of the CDR3 is TGCGCCAGCAGCTTTACCCTTCAGAACACTGAAGCTTTCTTT.

The chain is built from TRBV20-1 and TRBJ2-1, with D perhaps matching TRBD2 (6 bases). There are 14 residues in the CDR3. Germline CDR1 and CDR2: DFQATT and SNEGSKA (reference sequence). V was cut by 6 bases and J by 5 bases, with 17 bases left in between. DNA of the CDR3: TGCAGTGCCAAGGACGGGAGTGACCACAATGAGCAGTTCTTC. Amino acid sequence: CSAKDGSDHNEQFF.

This sequence joins TRBV29-1 and TRBJ2-7; the D gene is possibly TRBD1 (5 bases). V lost 5 bases, J lost 4 bases, and 9 bases lay in between. The CDR3 has 11 amino acids. Germline CDR1 reads SQVTM; CDR2 reads ANQGSEA. The CDR3 reads CSVLGPYEQYF. For the CDR3, the DNA is TGCAGCGTTCTGGGGCCTTACGAGCAGTACTTC.

This clonotype was seen a handful of times. This chain joins TRBV7-9 and TRBJ1-1, with 8 bases identical to TRBD1. V lost 5 bases to trimming and J lost 0 bases; unmatched junction nucleotides: 5. The V gene's germline CDR1 is SEHNR and CDR2 FQNEAQ (reference sequence). The CDR3 totals 15 residues. The CDR3 DNA reads as TGTGCCAGCAGCCCCCGACAGGGGATGAACACTGAAGCTTTCTTT. The encoded protein is CASSPRQGMNTEAFF.

This clonotype occurred a few times. The chain is built from TRBV28 and TRBJ2-1; 7 bases line up with TRBD2. The V gene's germline CDR1 is MDHEN and CDR2 SYDVKM. The trim removed 8 bases at V and 1 base at J, leaving 8 bases unmatched. The CDR3 loop spans 15 amino acids. This CDR3 is CASGGGRMSYNEQFF. The DNA of the CDR3 is TGTGCCAGCGGCGGGGGTCGGATGTCCTACAATGAGCAGTTCTTC.

This clonotype was seen a handful of times. J is TRBJ2-3 and V is TRBV5-1; 11 bases are shared with TRBD2. With V trimmed by 4 bases and J by 1 base, 8 bases remained unmatched. The CDR3 is 17 amino acids. From germline, CDR1 is SGHRS and CDR2 YFSETQ. The CDR3 nucleotides are TGCGCCAGCAGCCCCGGAACACTAGCGGGAGGCACAGATACGCAGTATTTT. It is translated as CASSPGTLAGGTDTQYF.

V and J are TRBV5-1 and TRBJ2-3; D possibly matches TRBD1 or TRBD2 (5 bases each). The V gene's germline CDR1 is SGHRS and CDR2 YFSETQ. There are 13 residues in the CDR3. Trimming removed 3 bases at V and 5 bases at J, with 10 bases between. CDR3 protein: CASSSGPRDTQYF. The CDR3 DNA follows: TGCGCCAGCAGCTCGGGACCCAGAGATACGCAGTATTTT.

V and J are TRBV7-8 and TRBJ1-2; possibly TRBD1 for D (6 bases). Germline loops: CDR1 SGHVS, CDR2 FQNEAQ. Trimming left V 5 bases short and J 1 base short, with 14 bases between. CDR3 length equals 15 residues. This chain's CDR3 is CASSPRGGLNYGYTF. For the CDR3, the DNA is TGTGCCAGCAGCCCACGGGGGGGGCTTAACTATGGCTACACCTTC.